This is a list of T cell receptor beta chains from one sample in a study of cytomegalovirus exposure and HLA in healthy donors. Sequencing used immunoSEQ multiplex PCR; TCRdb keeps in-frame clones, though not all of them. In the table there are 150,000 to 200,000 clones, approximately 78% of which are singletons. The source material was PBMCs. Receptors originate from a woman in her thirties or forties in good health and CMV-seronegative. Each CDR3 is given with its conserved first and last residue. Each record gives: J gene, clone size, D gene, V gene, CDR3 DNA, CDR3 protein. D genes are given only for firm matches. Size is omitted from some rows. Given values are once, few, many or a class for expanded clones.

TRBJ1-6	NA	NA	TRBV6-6	TGTGCCAGCAGTTACGCAACAGGGAGTTCACCCCTCCACTTT	CASSYATGSSPLHF
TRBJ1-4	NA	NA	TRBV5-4	TGTGCCAGCAGCAGGCGCGGGACGGTAGCAACTAATGAAAAACTGCTTTTT	CASSRRGTVATNEKLLF
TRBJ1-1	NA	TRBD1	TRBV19	TGTGCCAGTAGTATAAGGACAGGAATAGGAAACACTGAAGCTTTCTTT	CASSIRTGIGNTEAFF
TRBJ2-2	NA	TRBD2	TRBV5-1	TGCGCCAGCAGCGGAACTAGCGGGGGGGCGTCTACCGGGGAGCTGTTTTTT	CASSGTSGGASTGELFF
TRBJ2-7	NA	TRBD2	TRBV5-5	TGTGCCAGCAGCCCGGGGCGGGGGGGCCTTAGCTCCTACGAGCAGTACTTC	CASSPGRGGLSSYEQYF
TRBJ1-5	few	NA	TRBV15	TGTGCCACCAGCAGAGGAGGTGGGGGGAATCAGCCCCAGCATTTT	CATSRGGGGNQPQHF
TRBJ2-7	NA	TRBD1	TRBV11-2	TGTGCCAGCAGCCAGGGACAGGGAGTCCAGTACTTC	CASSQGQGVQYF
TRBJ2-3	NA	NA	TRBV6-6	TGTGCCAGCAGTCCCAGGACAACGGGCACAGATACGCAGTATTTT	CASSPRTTGTDTQYF
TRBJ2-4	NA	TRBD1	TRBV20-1	TGCAGTGCTAGGACAGGGGGTATTCAGTACTTC	CSARTGGIQYF
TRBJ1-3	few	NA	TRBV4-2	TGTGCCAGCAGCCTCAACAGGGAGTTGGCTGGTGGAAACACCATATATTTT	CASSLNRELAGGNTIYF
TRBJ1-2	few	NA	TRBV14	TGTGCCAGCAGCCAGCTTGGGCAGAACTATGGCTACACCTTC	CASSQLGQNYGYTF
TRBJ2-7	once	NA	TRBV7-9	TGTGCCAGTCGGGGACAATCCTACGAGCAGTACTTC	CASRGQSYEQYF
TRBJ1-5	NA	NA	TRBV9	TGTGCCAGCAGCGTACCCTCGGAGGGCAAGAAGCCAAATAGCAATCAGCCCCAGCATTTT	CASSVPSEGKKPNSNQPQHF
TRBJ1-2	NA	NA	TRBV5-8	TGTGCCAGCAGCTACGACAAGTACTATGGCTACACCTTC	CASSYDKYYGYTF
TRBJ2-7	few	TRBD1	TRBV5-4	TGTGCCAGCAGCTTGGATCGGACAGGGGGCTCCTACGAGCAGTACTTC	CASSLDRTGGSYEQYF
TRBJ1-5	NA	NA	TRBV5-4	TGTGCCAGCAGCTTAGGCGGAGGGAGAAATCAGCCCCAGCATTTT	CASSLGGGRNQPQHF
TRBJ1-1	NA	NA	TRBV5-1	TGCGCCAGCAGCTTAAGCCAACGGAACACTGAAGCTTTCTTT	CASSLSQRNTEAFF